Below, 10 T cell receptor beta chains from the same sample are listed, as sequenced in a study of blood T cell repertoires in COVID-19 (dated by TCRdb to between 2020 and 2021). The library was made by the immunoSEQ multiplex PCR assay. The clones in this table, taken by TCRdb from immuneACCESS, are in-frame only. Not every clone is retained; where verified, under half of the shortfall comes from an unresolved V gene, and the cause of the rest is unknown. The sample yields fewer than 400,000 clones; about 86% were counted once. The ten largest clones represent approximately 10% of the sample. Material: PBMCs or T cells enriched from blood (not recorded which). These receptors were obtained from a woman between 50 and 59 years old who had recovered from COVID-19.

The CDR3 protein is CSAPNPGYTF. CDR3 sequence (DNA): TGCAGTGCCCCTAACCCTGGCTACACCTTC. V usage is TRBV20-1 and J usage is TRBJ1-2; D unresolved. The CDR3 runs 10 residues. Deletions cut 6 bases from V and 7 bases from J, with 9 bases between. Germline-derived CDR1 and CDR2 are DFQATT and SNEGSKA (reference sequence).

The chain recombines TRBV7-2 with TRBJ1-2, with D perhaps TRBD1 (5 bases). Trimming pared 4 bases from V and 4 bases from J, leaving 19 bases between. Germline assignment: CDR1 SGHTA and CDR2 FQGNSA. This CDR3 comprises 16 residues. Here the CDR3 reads CASSSRRAQGRYGYTF. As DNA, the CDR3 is TGTGCCAGCAGCTCGAGGAGGGCGCAGGGACGCTATGGCTACACCTTC. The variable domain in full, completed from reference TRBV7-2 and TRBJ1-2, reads GAGVSQSPSNKVTEKGKDVELRCDPISGHTALYWYRQSLGQGLEFLIYFQGNSAPDKSGLPSDRFSAERTGGSVSTLTIQRTQQEDSAVYLCASSSRRAQGRYGYTFGSGTRLTVV.

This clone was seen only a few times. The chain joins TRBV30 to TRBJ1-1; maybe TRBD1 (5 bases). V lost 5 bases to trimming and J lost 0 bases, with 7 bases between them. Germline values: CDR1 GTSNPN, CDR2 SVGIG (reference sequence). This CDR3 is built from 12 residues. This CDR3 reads CAWQGLNTEAFF. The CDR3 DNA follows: TGTGCCTGGCAGGGATTGAACACTGAAGCTTTCTTT.

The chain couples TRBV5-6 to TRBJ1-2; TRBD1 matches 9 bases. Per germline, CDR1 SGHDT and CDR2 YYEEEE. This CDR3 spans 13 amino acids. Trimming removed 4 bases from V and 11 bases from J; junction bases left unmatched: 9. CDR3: CASSPVDRGWYTF. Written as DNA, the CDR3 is TGTGCCAGCAGCCCGGTCGACAGGGGGTGGTACACCTTC.

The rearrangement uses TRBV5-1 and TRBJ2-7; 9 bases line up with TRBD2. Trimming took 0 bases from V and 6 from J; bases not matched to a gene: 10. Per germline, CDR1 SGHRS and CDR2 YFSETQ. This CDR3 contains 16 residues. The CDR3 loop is CASSLAGVAGEGEQYF. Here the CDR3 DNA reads TGCGCCAGCAGCTTGGCCGGGGTAGCGGGGGAGGGCGAGCAGTACTTC.

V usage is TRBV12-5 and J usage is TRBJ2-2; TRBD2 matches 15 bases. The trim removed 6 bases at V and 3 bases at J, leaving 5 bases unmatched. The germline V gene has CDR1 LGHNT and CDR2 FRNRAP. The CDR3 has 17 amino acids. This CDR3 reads CASGLGLAGGYTGELFF. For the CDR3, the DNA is TGTGCTAGTGGCCTGGGACTAGCGGGGGGCTACACCGGGGAGCTGTTTTTT.

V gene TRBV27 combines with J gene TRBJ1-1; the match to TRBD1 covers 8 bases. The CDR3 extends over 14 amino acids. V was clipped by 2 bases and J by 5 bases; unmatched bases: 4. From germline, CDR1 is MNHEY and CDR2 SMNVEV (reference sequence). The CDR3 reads CASSLTDRVTEAFF. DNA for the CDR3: TGTGCCAGCAGTTTAACGGACAGGGTAACTGAAGCTTTCTTT.

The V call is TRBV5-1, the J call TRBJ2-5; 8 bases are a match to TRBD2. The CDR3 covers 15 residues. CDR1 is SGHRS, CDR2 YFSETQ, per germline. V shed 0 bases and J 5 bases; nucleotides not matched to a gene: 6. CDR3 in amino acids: CASSLVLAGEETQYF. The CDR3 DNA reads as TGCGCCAGCAGCTTGGTGCTAGCGGGTGAGGAGACCCAGTACTTC.

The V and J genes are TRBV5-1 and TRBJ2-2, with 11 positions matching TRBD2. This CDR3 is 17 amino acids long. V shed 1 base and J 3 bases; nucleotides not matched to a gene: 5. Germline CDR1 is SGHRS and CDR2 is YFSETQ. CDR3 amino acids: CASSLLGLADYTGELFF. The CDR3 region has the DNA TGCGCCAGCAGCTTGTTGGGACTAGCGGACTACACCGGGGAGCTGTTTTTT.

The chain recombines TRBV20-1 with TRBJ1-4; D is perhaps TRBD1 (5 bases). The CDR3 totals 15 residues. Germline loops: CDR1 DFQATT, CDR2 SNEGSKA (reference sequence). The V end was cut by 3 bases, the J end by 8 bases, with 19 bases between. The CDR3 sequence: CSASWAGRQQEKLFF. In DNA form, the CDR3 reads TGCAGTGCTAGTTGGGCGGGACGTCAACAGGAAAAACTGTTTTTT.